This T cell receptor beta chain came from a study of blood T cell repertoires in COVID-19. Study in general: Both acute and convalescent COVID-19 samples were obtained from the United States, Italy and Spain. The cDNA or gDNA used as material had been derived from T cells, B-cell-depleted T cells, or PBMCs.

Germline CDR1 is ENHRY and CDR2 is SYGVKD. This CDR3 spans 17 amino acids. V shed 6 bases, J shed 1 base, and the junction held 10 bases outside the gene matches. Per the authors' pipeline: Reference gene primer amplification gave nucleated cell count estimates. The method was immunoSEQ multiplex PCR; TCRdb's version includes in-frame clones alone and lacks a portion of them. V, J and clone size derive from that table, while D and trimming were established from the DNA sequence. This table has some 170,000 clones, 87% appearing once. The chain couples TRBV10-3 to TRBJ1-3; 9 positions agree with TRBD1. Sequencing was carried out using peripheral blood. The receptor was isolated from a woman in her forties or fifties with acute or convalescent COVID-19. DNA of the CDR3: TGTGCCATCAGCGAACCCCCGGGACAGGGATCTGGAAACACCATATATTTT. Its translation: CAISEPPGQGSGNTIYF.